These 17 T cell receptor beta chains share one sample of origin, sequenced in a study of tumor-infiltrating lymphocytes in localized non-small cell lung cancer. TCRdb's copy holds only in-frame clones and misses some; the assay was immunoSEQ multiplex PCR. The sample yields more than 12,000 clones, 81% seen once. Sequenced input: lung tumor tissue. Every receptor here comes from a human donor with non-small cell lung cancer.

The chain recombines TRBV4-3 with TRBJ2-1; the match to TRBD2 covers 14 bases. This CDR3 region has 16 residues. With 4 bases clipped from V and 8 bases from J, the junction kept 7 bases outside the gene matches. The germline V gene has CDR1 LGHNA and CDR2 YSLEER. CDR3 nucleotides: TGCGCCAGCAGCCGACTAGCGGGAGGGGGGTCGGATGAGCAGTTCTTC. Protein: CASSRLAGGGSDEQFF.

This rearrangement joins TRBV5-1 to TRBJ1-1; D unresolved. The germline CDR1 and CDR2 sequences are SGHRS and YFSETQ. With 5 bases removed from V and 5 bases from J, the gap between germline ends came to 13 bases. This CDR3 is built from 13 residues. The CDR3 protein is CASRRVGRTEAFF. CDR3 coding DNA: TGCGCCAGCAGGAGGGTGGGTAGAACTGAAGCTTTCTTT.

This clone has a single count. This chain joins TRBV12-5 and TRBJ2-5; D is unclear. The germline V gene has CDR1 LGHNT and CDR2 FRNRAP. This CDR3 spans 13 amino acids. V was clipped by 2 bases and J by 1 base, with 5 bases between them. CDR3 sequence: CASGLWPQETQYF. CDR3 DNA sequence: TGTGCTAGTGGTTTGTGGCCCCAAGAGACCCAGTACTTC.

The genes are TRBV5-1 and TRBJ2-2; 7 nucleotides line up with TRBD2. Germline V lookup: CDR1 SGHRS, CDR2 YFSETQ. The CDR3 sequence is 14 residues long. The V and J ends lost 2 bases and 6 bases, in that order; junction bases with no gene match: 4. For the CDR3, the DNA is TGCGCCAGCAGCTTAGGAGCGGGACCCGGGGAGCTGTTTTTT. It encodes CASSLGAGPGELFF.

The J gene is TRBJ2-5, the V gene TRBV28, with 9 bases aligning to TRBD2. The CDR3 is 19 residues long. The ends lost 3 bases at V and 5 bases at J; junction bases unmatched: 19. In germline, CDR1 is MDHEN, CDR2 SYDVKM. The chain's CDR3 is CASSFGIKSSGMGRETQYF. DNA for the CDR3: TGTGCCAGCAGTTTCGGAATTAAGTCTAGCGGGATGGGCCGGGAGACCCAGTACTTC.

This clone was found a few times. The chain is built from TRBV29-1 and TRBJ2-1, with 16 nucleotides matching TRBD2. The germline gives CDR1 SQVTM, CDR2 ANQGSEA. The CDR3 extends over 16 amino acids. J was trimmed by 4 bases and V by 6 bases; bases with no gene match: 6. The CDR3 loop is CSVPGTSGGGYNEQFF. The DNA of the CDR3 is TGCAGCGTCCCCGGGACTAGCGGGGGGGGATACAATGAGCAGTTCTTC.

The V gene is TRBV9, the J gene TRBJ1-3; no firm D call. This CDR3 contains 15 residues. Germline V gene lookup returns CDR1 SGDLS and CDR2 YYNGEE. V lost 0 bases and J 0 bases, leaving 7 bases between the germline ends. The CDR3 DNA reads as TGTGCCAGCAGCGTAGAGCCAGACTCTGGAAACACCATATATTTT. This gives the protein CASSVEPDSGNTIYF.

The chain has TRBV18 and TRBJ2-7; D ambiguous. The CDR3 is made up of 13 amino acids. Germline CDR1 reads KGHSH; CDR2 reads LQKENI. Trimming took 2 bases from V and 3 from J, leaving 8 bases between them. The CDR3 sequence: CASSPVDGYEQYF. The CDR3 DNA reads as TGTGCCAGCTCACCAGTCGACGGCTACGAGCAGTACTTC. The whole variable domain, filled in from reference TRBV18 and TRBJ2-7, reads NAGVMQNPRHLVRRRGQEARLRCSPMKGHSHVYWYRQLPEEGLKFMVYLQKENIIDESGMPKERFSAEFPKEGPSILRIQQVVRGDSAAYFCASSPVDGYEQYFGPGTRLTVT.

This clone was seen a single time. The V and J genes are TRBV29-1 and TRBJ2-7; 9 nucleotides line up with TRBD2. From germline, CDR1 is SQVTM and CDR2 ANQGSEA. The V and J ends lost 2 bases and 4 bases, in that order; junction bases with no gene match: 9. The CDR3 sequence is 15 residues long. In nucleotides, the CDR3 is TGCAGCGTTGAAAGTGGGGCTAGCGGGGAGTACGAGCAGTACTTC. It is translated as CSVESGASGEYEQYF.

This clone is a singleton in its sample. The chain combines TRBV6-1 with TRBJ1-6, with TRBD1 identical over 7 bases. The CDR3 contains 18 residues. The V segment lost 4 bases and the J segment 2 bases; nucleotides outside the gene matches: 11. Germline V CDR1 and CDR2: MNHNS, SASEGT. CDR3 coding DNA: TGTGCCAGCAGTGGGACCGGGACAGTCGGCCCCTATAATTCACCCCTCCACTTT. Its protein product is CASSGTGTVGPYNSPLHF.

The rearrangement links TRBV30 to TRBJ2-2; D is possibly TRBD1 (5 bases). Trimming left V 7 bases short and J 4 bases short, with 16 bases between. The CDR3 is 14 amino acids. Germline V lookup: CDR1 GTSNPN, CDR2 SVGIG (reference sequence). CDR3 DNA sequence: TGTGCCTCTCTCGCCAGGGTGTCCACCGGGGAGCTGTTTTTT. Its protein product is CASLARVSTGELFF.

V gene TRBV21-1 combines with J gene TRBJ2-2; the D call in the table, TRBD1, was not verified against the DNA. TRBV21-1 is listed as a pseudogene. The CDR3 extends over 12 amino acids. The CDR3 DNA sequence: TGTGCCAGCACCCACAGAGCCGGGGAGCTGTTTTTT. As protein: CASTHRAGELFF.

The V call is TRBV6-5, the J call TRBJ2-7, with D possibly TRBD1 on 5 matching bases. Trimming left V 4 bases short and J 1 base short, with 11 bases between. The CDR3 sequence is 14 residues long. CDR1 MNHEY and CDR2 SVGAGI come from the germline V gene. The CDR3 nucleotides read TGTGCCAGCAGTTCCGCCCGACAGTCCTACGAGCAGTACTTC. Encoded protein: CASSSARQSYEQYF.

The chain employs TRBV9 and TRBJ2-1; D is perhaps TRBD2 (6 bases). Germline CDR1 is SGDLS and CDR2 is YYNGEE. This CDR3 spans 13 amino acids. V dropped 4 bases and J dropped 8 bases, with 13 bases sitting between them. Here the CDR3 DNA reads TGTGCCAGCAGCCTCCGTGGCGGGGATGAGCAGTTCTTC. This codes for CASSLRGGDEQFF.

This chain links TRBV9 with TRBJ2-2, with D possibly TRBD2 on 6 matching bases. Germline V gene data show CDR1 as SGDLS and CDR2 as YYNGEE. This CDR3 is 14 amino acids long. The V and J ends lost 0 bases and 6 bases respectively, with 9 bases between them. In DNA form, the CDR3 reads TGTGCCAGCAGCGTAGTGCCGGGGGCCGGGGAGCTGTTTTTT. This codes for CASSVVPGAGELFF.

The chain is built from TRBV19 and TRBJ1-5; maybe TRBD1 (6 bases). Per germline, CDR1 LNHDA and CDR2 SQIVND (reference sequence). Trimming took off 3 bases at V and 0 bases at J, with 12 bases between the two ends. CDR3 length: 16 amino acids. The CDR3 bases are TGTGCCAGTAGTATTGCGCAGGGGTTTAGCAATCAGCCCCAGCATTTT. Its protein is CASSIAQGFSNQPQHF.

J is TRBJ1-1 and V is TRBV28, with unresolved D. The CDR3 is 14 amino acids. V lost 6 bases to trimming and J lost 0 bases, with 11 bases between them. The germline gives CDR1 MDHEN, CDR2 SYDVKM. CDR3 loop: CASRARQVNTEAFF. CDR3 DNA sequence: TGTGCCAGCAGGGCCCGACAAGTGAACACTGAAGCTTTCTTT.